These T cell receptor beta chains were read from a single sample in a study of T cells in Graves' hyperthyroidism and ophthalmopathy. TCRdb re-called the multiplex PCR reads through MiXCR, storing one row per CDR3 protein. The repertoire has a few hundred thousand distinct CDR3 sequences, under 25% of them found once; the top ten carry approximately 25%. The sequenced material came from blood. The receptors were sampled from a man aged 18 to 35 with Graves' hyperthyroidism. Each CDR3 is given with its conserved first and last residue. The D gene is left open where the match is weak. Rows may omit the clone size; those that give it use once, few, many or a size class.

v_gene	d_gene	abundance	j_gene	len	CDR3aa	CDR3nt
TRBV2	TRBD1	few	TRBJ1-1	14	CASSPQGGRFGAFF	TGTGCCAGCAGTCCCCAGGGGGGGAGGTTTGGAGCTTTCTTT
TRBV5-1	TRBD1	many	TRBJ2-7	15	CASSLEGQGVYEQYF	TGCGCCAGCAGCTTGGAAGGACAGGGAGTCTACGAGCAGTACTTC
TRBV11-2	TRBD2	.	TRBJ2-7	15	CASSLDGGGEYEQYF	TGTGCCAGCAGCTTAGATGGCGGGGGGGAATACGAGCAGTACTTC
TRBV6-8	TRBD2	.	TRBJ2-2	17	CASSDSTSAGWSGELFF	TGTGCCAGCAGTGACTCGACTAGCGCGGGGTGGAGCGGGGAGCTGTTTTTT
TRBV6-1	TRBD1	many	TRBJ1-5	16	CASSRRTGEGNQPQHF	TGTGCCAGCAGTCGCCGGACAGGGGAAGGGAATCAGCCCCAGCATTTT
TRBV6-5	TRBD1	many	TRBJ2-7	14	CASSPGTGVYEQYF	TGTGCCAGCAGCCCCGGGACAGGGGTCTACGAGCAGTACTTC
TRBV5-1	.	few	TRBJ2-7	15	CASSLDGLTSYEQYF	TGCGCCAGCAGCTTGGATGGCCTGACCTCCTACGAGCAGTACTTC
TRBV7-2	.	many	TRBJ2-7	14	CASSLASQLYEQYF	TGTGCCAGCAGCTTAGCCAGTCAGCTCTACGAGCAGTACTTC
TRBV6-5	TRBD2	many	TRBJ2-1	16	CASRATGTSSYNEQFF	TGTGCCAGCAGAGCAACCGGGACTAGCTCCTACAATGAGCAGTTCTTC
TRBV29-1	.	many	TRBJ1-5	13	CSVGTAQNQPQHF	TGCAGCGTTGGGACAGCACAGAATCAGCCCCAGCATTTT
TRBV12-3/TRBV12-4	.	many	TRBJ1-1	14	CASSPGSVNTEAFF	TGTGCCAGCAGCCCCGGGTCCGTGAACACTGAAGCTTTCTTT
TRBV12-3/TRBV12-4	TRBD2	many	TRBJ2-5	18	CASSLAPPGSGGPGTQYF	TGTGCCAGCAGTTTAGCCCCCCCGGGGAGCGGGGGGCCCGGGACCCAGTACTTC
TRBV28	TRBD2	many	TRBJ2-5	16	CASSLTSGGLQETQYF	TGTGCCAGCAGTTTAACTAGCGGGGGACTCCAAGAGACCCAGTACTTC
TRBV4-1	.	.	TRBJ1-6	15	CASSQGGSGGSPLHF	TGCGCCAGCAGCCAAGGGGGATCTGGGGGTTCACCCCTCCACTTT
TRBV5-1	.	few	TRBJ2-5	16	CASSWTQDRRGETQYF	TGCGCCAGCAGCTGGACCCAGGACAGGAGGGGAGAGACCCAGTACTTC
TRBV28	TRBD1	.	TRBJ2-5	14	CATNKGTGQETQYF	TGTGCCACCAACAAAGGGACAGGACAAGAGACCCAGTACTTC
TRBV4-1	.	few	TRBJ1-5	13	CASSPIGTQPQHF	TGCGCCAGCAGCCCCATAGGGACTCAGCCCCAGCATTTT
TRBV28	.	.	TRBJ1-1	15	CASSLNPGIQGEAFF	TGTGCCAGCAGTTTAAACCCGGGAATCCAGGGGGAAGCTTTCTTT
TRBV4-1	TRBD1	many	TRBJ1-1	17	CASSRMTGGRMNTEAFF	TGCGCCAGCAGCCGAATGACAGGGGGCCGTATGAACACTGAAGCTTTCTTT
TRBV5-1	TRBD1	many	TRBJ2-7	15	CASSPTGALGYEQYF	TGCGCCAGCAGTCCAACAGGGGCCCTCGGGTACGAGCAGTACTTC
TRBV10-3	.	.	TRBJ2-3	14	CAIMGRGPTDTQYF	TGTGCCATCATGGGGAGGGGGCCCACAGATACGCAGTATTTT
TRBV11-2	.	.	TRBJ2-7	14	CASSLGWGHYEQYF	TGTGCCAGCAGCTTAGGTTGGGGGCATTACGAGCAGTACTTC
TRBV14	TRBD1	.	TRBJ2-7	13	CASSPSYRGEQYF	TGTGCCAGCAGCCCATCGTACAGGGGCGAGCAGTACTTC
TRBV20-1	.	many	TRBJ1-2	13	CSASLLRDYGYTF	TGCAGTGCTAGTTTACTCCGGGACTATGGCTACACCTTC
TRBV11-3	.	few	TRBJ2-7	14	CASSLDPMGDEQYF	TGTGCCAGCAGCTTGGACCCCATGGGGGACGAGCAGTACTTC
TRBV25-1	TRBD1	.	TRBJ2-7	14	CASSETGASLEQYF	TGTGCCAGCAGTGAGACAGGGGCGTCCCTCGAGCAGTACTTC
TRBV3-1	.	many	TRBJ2-7	14	CASSQDGVSYEQYF	TGTGCCAGCAGCCAAGATGGGGTAAGCTACGAGCAGTACTTC
TRBV19	TRBD1	many	TRBJ2-7	13	CASSPGQGVEQYF	TGTGCCAGTTCCCCGGGACAGGGGGTCGAGCAGTACTTC
TRBV11-2	.	.	TRBJ2-7	15	CASSLEGPKAYEQYF	TGTGCCAGCAGCTTAGAGGGGCCAAAAGCCTACGAGCAGTACTTC